The text below deals with one T cell receptor beta chain. Thyroid surgery took place with no prior treatment in any patient. The data belong to a study of metastatic and nonmetastatic thyroid tumors. Study overall: Repertoires from blood and tumor or nodule tissue of malignant and benign thyroid patients were compared.

In the authors' workflow: To classify distant metastasis in papillary thyroid cancer, a model was built from CDR3 differences across clinicopathological groups. TCRdb re-called clones from the PCR reads using MiXCR. These V and J calls originate from TCRdb's pipeline instead of the authors' own analysis. The sample yields some 5,600 clones, 25% to 35% seen once. Trimming removed 0 bases from V and 4 bases from J, with 15 bases in between. CDR1 is DFQATT, CDR2 SNEGSKA, per germline (reference sequence). There are 15 residues in the CDR3. The sequence was collected from a female donor with papillary thyroid cancer or a benign thyroid nodule (not recorded which). Some clones in this sample may be carry-over from other donors' samples. Material for sequencing was adjacent normal tissue. V and J are TRBV20-1 and TRBJ1-2; a weak D match, TRBD1 (5 bases). Here the CDR3 DNA reads TGCAGTGCTAGAGATGGGACCCTCGAAGCCTATGGCTACACCTTC. This translates into CSARDGTLEAYGYTF.